This passage covers 10 T cell receptor beta chains from one sample sequenced in a study of CD8+CD57+ T cells in acquired aplastic anemia. All patients picked for sequencing had shown, by flow cytometry, an expansion of CD8+CD57+ cells. Profiling of TCR beta VDJ combinations and CDR3 sequences used genomic DNA as template. TCRdb reprocessed the reads via MiXCR and lists one record per CDR3 protein. The repertoire holds hundreds of thousands of distinct CDR3 sequences, with over 25% as singletons. Sequencing was done on a sample of sorted CD4+, CD8+, or CD8+CD57+ T cells (not recorded which) from PBMCs. All receptors derive from a human donor with aplastic anemia.

The chain links TRBV6-1 to TRBJ2-5; 8 nucleotides align to TRBD1. Germline V gene sequence: CDR1 MNHNS, CDR2 SASEGT. Losses at the gene ends were 7 bases for V and 3 bases for J; bases not matched to a gene: 7. The CDR3 sequence is 14 residues long. CDR3 bases: TGTGCCAGCAAAAGGGACAGGAGCAAAGAGACCCAGTACTTC. This encodes CASKRDRSKETQYF.

This clonotype came up a few times. As the CDR3 is not closed by the conserved phenylalanine or tryptophan, this likely results from a read error. The gene calls are TRBV9 and TRBJ2-2, with D perhaps TRBD2 (5 bases). CDR1 is SGDLS and CDR2 is YYNGEE in the germline V gene. With 0 bases removed from V and 5 bases from J, the gap between germline ends came to 8 bases. The CDR3 has 14 amino acids. The CDR3 DNA is TGTGCCAGCAGCGTAGTCCCGGGGACCGGGGAGCTGTTTTCT. It yields the protein CASSVVPGTGELFS.

This clonotype was counted ten times or more. The rearrangement joins TRBV19 to TRBJ2-3; the D gene is possibly TRBD1 (5 bases). Between the trimmed V and J ends, which lost 3 bases and 5 bases, there was a span of 12 bases. The germline gives CDR1 LNHDA, CDR2 SQIVND (reference sequence). The CDR3 contains 14 residues. The CDR3 DNA sequence: TGTGCCAGTAGTATTGCTAGTACAGGAGATACGCAGTATTTT. It yields the protein CASSIASTGDTQYF.

This chain joins TRBV4-3 and TRBJ1-2; D ambiguous. The length of the CDR3 is 14 residues. CDR1 is LGHNA, CDR2 YSLEER, per germline. Trimming took 1 base from V and 6 from J, leaving 12 bases between them. The CDR3 protein is CASSQGVTDDGYTF. The CDR3 DNA follows: TGCGCCAGCAGCCAAGGGGTTACGGACGATGGCTACACCTTC.

The rearrangement links TRBV5-1 to TRBJ1-4; D possibly corresponds to TRBD1 (6 bases). Germline CDR1 reads SGHRS; CDR2 reads YFSETQ. The CDR3 has 14 amino acids. Trimming left V 0 bases short and J 4 bases short, with 7 bases between. CDR3 in DNA: TGCGCCAGCAGCTTGGTACAGGGTAATGAAAAACTGTTTTTT. Translating it yields CASSLVQGNEKLFF.

Ten or more counts support this clonotype. The rearrangement links TRBV24-1 to TRBJ2-2; 10 positions match TRBD2. The CDR3 is 15 amino acids. Germline CDR1 and CDR2: KGHDR and SFDVKD. Trimming took 9 bases from V and 7 from J; bases not matched to a gene: 10. CDR3 amino acids: CATSAAGGRFGELFF. Written as DNA, the CDR3 is TGTGCCACCTCCGCAGCGGGGGGGCGTTTCGGGGAGCTGTTTTTT.

This clonotype was counted at least ten times. The J gene is TRBJ2-6, the V gene TRBV20-1; D remains unclear. The V gene lost 0 bases and the J gene lost 0 bases, with 9 bases spanning the gap. This CDR3 is 16 amino acids long. CDR1 and CDR2 from the germline V gene are DFQATT and SNEGSKA (reference sequence). The DNA for the CDR3 is TGCAGTGCTAGAGATCTAATGGACTCTGGGGCCAACGTCCTGACTTTC. It translates to CSARDLMDSGANVLTF.

The chain uses TRBV7-3 and TRBJ2-5, with 7 nucleotides matching TRBD1. CDR3 length: 19 residues. Germline V CDR1 and CDR2: SGHTA, FQGTGA. The trim removed 5 bases at V and 1 base at J, leaving 19 bases unmatched. This chain's CDR3 is CASSVVPSVSGGIQETQYF. For the CDR3, the DNA is TGTGCCAGCAGCGTAGTTCCCTCCGTGTCAGGGGGTATCCAAGAGACCCAGTACTTC.

Remarks on this clonotype: One base away lies a much larger clone, so this may be a sequencing read error. The genes are TRBV2 and TRBJ2-7; D remains unclear. The CDR3 contains 15 residues. Germline loops: CDR1 SNHLY, CDR2 FYNNEI. Trimming removed 3 bases at V and 2 bases at J, with 14 bases between. The CDR3: CASSDLLSPTYEQYF. The DNA of the CDR3 is TGTGCCAGCAGTGATTTGTTGTCACCGACCTACGAGCAGTACTTC.

This clonotype has a count of ten or more. The rearrangement links TRBV24-1 to TRBJ2-3, with 8 nucleotides matching TRBD2. The CDR3 runs 15 residues. V lost 4 bases to trimming and J lost 5 bases; unmatched junction nucleotides: 7. Germline V lookup: CDR1 KGHDR, CDR2 SFDVKD. The CDR3 DNA reads TGTGCCACCAGTGAGACCGGGACTAGGAGAGATACGCAGTATTTT. This sequence encodes CATSETGTRRDTQYF.